The 17 T cell receptor beta chains listed next were all sequenced from one sample in a study of blood T cell repertoires in COVID-19. Data came from immunoSEQ multiplex PCR; TCRdb stores just in-frame clones and leaves some out. Of some 260,000 clones listed, 60% to 75% are singletons. The specimen was peripheral blood. The receptors derive from an elderly woman with acute or convalescent COVID-19.

J is TRBJ1-2 and V is TRBV3-1 (or the pseudogene TRBV3-2), with a tentative D call TRBD1 (5 bases). Germline lookup yields CDR1 LGHDT and CDR2 YNNKEL (reference sequence). Trimming removed 2 bases from V and 7 bases from J, with 8 bases in between. This CDR3 has 12 residues. The CDR3 is CASSQSGLGYTF. The CDR3 DNA reads as TGTGCCAGCAGCCAATCAGGGCTTGGCTACACCTTC.

V usage is TRBV7-2 and J usage is TRBJ2-7, with TRBD2 matching over 9 bases. J lost 1 base, V lost 4 bases, and 8 bases had no gene match. Germline CDR1 reads SGHTA; CDR2 reads FQGNSA. The length of the CDR3 is 16 residues. CDR3 in amino acids: CASSSSLLAGSYEQYF. In DNA form, the CDR3 reads TGTGCCAGCAGCTCGTCCCTACTAGCGGGTTCCTACGAGCAGTACTTC.

The rearrangement links TRBV2 to TRBJ2-1; 10 nucleotides align to TRBD1. Per germline, CDR1 SNHLY and CDR2 FYNNEI. The CDR3 is 15 amino acids. Trimming at V came to 5 bases and at J to 3 bases, leaving 4 bases not matched to a gene. CDR3 DNA sequence: TGTGCCAGCAGTCAAGACAGGGGGCTCTACAATGAGCAGTTCTTC. It specifies CASSQDRGLYNEQFF.

V is TRBV2 and J is TRBJ2-5; the match to TRBD2 covers 7 bases. The CDR3 contains 16 residues. Per the germline V gene, CDR1 is SNHLY and CDR2 is FYNNEI. V shed 6 bases, J shed 1 base, and the junction held 11 bases outside the gene matches. CDR3 DNA: TGTGCCAGCAGCCGGCTCGGGGGGAGGGGCCAAGAGACCCAGTACTTC. Translating it yields CASSRLGGRGQETQYF.

This clone showed up just a few times. The genes are TRBV28 and TRBJ2-1; 8 bases are shared with TRBD2. CDR1 and CDR2 (germline): MDHEN, SYDVKM. The trim removed 8 bases at V and 3 bases at J, leaving 9 bases unmatched. The CDR3 covers 15 residues. Written as DNA, the CDR3 is TGTGCCAGCTCCTTTGGCGGGAGGTACTACAATGAGCAGTTCTTC. It translates to CASSFGGRYYNEQFF.

The chain carries TRBV6-5 and TRBJ1-1; D uncertain. The V and J ends lost 7 bases and 1 base respectively, with 13 bases between them. This CDR3 region has 14 residues. Germline assignment: CDR1 MNHEY and CDR2 SVGAGI. For the CDR3, the DNA is TGTGCCAGCAACAACAGAGAGGGGAACACTGAAGCTTTCTTT. Translating it yields CASNNREGNTEAFF.

This clone was picked up one time. This chain uses TRBV2 with TRBJ1-5, with TRBD1 matching 7 bases. Germline CDR1 reads SNHLY; CDR2 reads FYNNEI. Trimming took 4 bases from V and 6 from J; bases not matched to a gene: 6. This CDR3 contains 14 residues. CDR3 coding DNA: TGTGCCAGCAGTGTAGACAGGGTTGGTCAGCCCCAGCATTTT. This encodes CASSVDRVGQPQHF.

The chain carries TRBV6-5 and TRBJ2-7, with 10 bases fitting TRBD2. This CDR3 has 14 amino acids. CDR1 and CDR2 from the germline V gene are MNHEY and SVGAGI. The V and J ends lost 7 bases and 2 bases, in that order; junction bases with no gene match: 5. The CDR3 sequence: CASTWTSGPYEQYF. The CDR3 nucleotides are TGTGCCAGCACCTGGACTAGCGGACCCTACGAGCAGTACTTC.

This chain joins TRBV10-2 and TRBJ1-5, with a tentative D call TRBD1 (5 bases). Germline CDR1 and CDR2: WSHSY and SAAADI. This CDR3 comprises 14 residues. V was clipped by 0 bases and J by 4 bases, with 7 bases between them. CDR3: CASSESGQNQPQHF. The CDR3 nucleotides are TGCGCCAGCAGTGAGTCGGGGCAAAATCAGCCCCAGCATTTT.

CDR3 region: CASSLEDPSKDTQYF. CDR3 sequence (DNA): TGCGCCAGCAGCTTGGAAGATCCTAGCAAGGATACGCAGTATTTT. V gene TRBV5-1 combines with J gene TRBJ2-3, with TRBD2 as a possible D gene (5 bases). The V and J ends lost 0 bases and 6 bases respectively, with 14 bases between them. The germline gives CDR1 SGHRS, CDR2 YFSETQ. The length of the CDR3 is 15 residues.

This clone was seen once. The chain uses TRBV7-2 and TRBJ1-4, with TRBD1 matching 10 bases. Germline V gene sequence: CDR1 SGHTA, CDR2 FQGNSA. The ends lost 5 bases at V and 6 bases at J; junction bases unmatched: 12. This CDR3 region has 17 residues. CDR3 protein: CASSLTGTGVSDEKLFF. DNA for the CDR3: TGTGCCAGCAGCCTGACCGGGACAGGGGTGTCTGATGAAAAACTGTTTTTT.

This rearrangement joins TRBV30 to TRBJ1-2; the match to TRBD1 covers 9 bases. This CDR3 spans 13 amino acids. The germline gives CDR1 GTSNPN, CDR2 SVGIG (reference sequence). The V gene end was trimmed by 2 bases and the J gene end by 7 bases; junction bases not matched to a gene: 5. CDR3 amino acids: CAWSLTGGVGYTF. Written as DNA, the CDR3 is TGTGCCTGGAGTCTCACAGGGGGCGTTGGCTACACCTTC.

The chain has TRBV3-1 (or the pseudogene TRBV3-2) and TRBJ1-1; D gene ambiguous. CDR1 is LGHDT, CDR2 YNNKEL, per germline (reference sequence). With 2 bases removed from V and 2 bases from J, the gap between germline ends came to 9 bases. This CDR3 has 14 residues. CDR3 amino acids: CASSQQVLNTEAFF. CDR3 DNA: TGTGCCAGCAGCCAACAGGTTTTAAACACTGAAGCTTTCTTT.

The V gene is TRBV6-5, the J gene TRBJ1-2; 9 bases line up with TRBD1. The CDR3 sequence is 15 residues long. Germline CDR1 is MNHEY and CDR2 is SVGAGI. Germline trimming cut 0 bases from V and 6 bases from J; bases unmatched to any gene: 5. As DNA, the CDR3 is TGTGCCAGCAGTTACTCGGACAGGGGAACGGATGGCTACACCTTC. It specifies CASSYSDRGTDGYTF.

The chain employs TRBV4-1 and TRBJ1-2; 9 nucleotides line up with TRBD1. In germline, CDR1 is MGHRA, CDR2 YSYEKL. V was clipped by 1 base and J by 4 bases; unmatched bases: 13. The CDR3 consists of 18 residues. In DNA, the CDR3 is TGCGCCAGCAGCCAAGCGGTAACAGGGGGCGTTTTTAGCTATGGCTACACCTTC. This sequence encodes CASSQAVTGGVFSYGYTF.

Written as DNA, the CDR3 is TGTGCCAGCGGAGAGGCCCCAGGGTCCGGGGAGCTGTTTTTT. This gives the protein CASGEAPGSGELFF. The chain is built from TRBV2 and TRBJ2-2; D possibly corresponds to TRBD1 (5 bases). Looked up from germline, CDR1 is SNHLY and CDR2 is FYNNEI. Trimming left V 8 bases short and J 6 bases short, with 16 bases between. This CDR3 comprises 14 residues.

This chain links TRBV11-2 with TRBJ1-2; tentative D call: TRBD1 (6 bases). Germline V gives CDR1 SGHAT, CDR2 FQNNGV. Trimming shortened V by 5 bases and J by 0 bases, and 13 bases separated the two germline ends. This CDR3 is 15 amino acids long. CDR3 region: CASSPLRGSNYGYTF. CDR3 coding DNA: TGTGCCAGCAGCCCCCTCAGGGGATCTAACTATGGCTACACCTTC.